One and the same sample provided the 14 T cell receptor beta chains below, sequenced in a study of control samples from healthy donors and cancer patients. Sequencing was performed with immunoSEQ multiplex PCR; in TCRdb, only in-frame clones are kept and a portion is missing. Of some 100,000 clones in the sample, more than 85% were seen once. Sequenced material: blood. These receptors all stem from a man between 18 and 35 years old in good health.

The chain carries TRBV6-4 and TRBJ2-3; 14 bases agree with TRBD2. V lost 2 bases to trimming and J lost 6 bases; unmatched junction nucleotides: 4. The CDR3 runs 16 residues. Germline V lookup: CDR1 MRHNA, CDR2 SNTAGT. The CDR3 bases are TGTGCCAGCAGTGACGGGACTAGCGGGGGTGGTGATACGCAGTATTTT. It is translated as CASSDGTSGGGDTQYF.

V usage is TRBV7-2 and J usage is TRBJ1-5, with 11 positions matching TRBD1. This CDR3 comprises 15 residues. V was pared by 5 bases and J by 3 bases, with 3 bases of the junction left unmatched. CDR1 and CDR2 from the germline V gene are SGHTA and FQGNSA. The chain's CDR3 is CASSRDRGDNQPQHF. The CDR3 DNA follows: TGTGCCAGCAGCCGGGACAGGGGGGACAATCAGCCCCAGCATTTT. The variable domain in full, with the rest retrieved from reference TRBV7-2 and TRBJ1-5, is GAGVSQSPSNKVTEKGKDVELRCDPISGHTALYWYRQSLGQGLEFLIYFQGNSAPDKSGLPSDRFSAERTGGSVSTLTIQRTQQEDSAVYLCASSRDRGDNQPQHFGDGTRLSIL.

V is TRBV13 and J is TRBJ1-6; 9 bases fit TRBD1. Germline CDR1 reads PRHDT; CDR2 reads FYEKMQ (reference sequence). This CDR3 is built from 16 residues. The V and J ends lost 5 bases and 10 bases, in that order; junction bases with no gene match: 12. CDR3 sequence (DNA): TGTGCCAGCAGCACCCCGGACAGGGGACTTCGGTCACCCCTCCACTTT. This codes for CASSTPDRGLRSPLHF.

The chain carries TRBV5-6 and TRBJ2-2; 9 nucleotides match TRBD2. The CDR3 length is 15 residues. With V trimmed by 2 bases and J by 7 bases, 6 bases remained unmatched. CDR1 is SGHDT, CDR2 YYEEEE, per germline. CDR3 in amino acids: CASSFQGLAFGELFF. The CDR3 bases are TGTGCCAGCAGCTTCCAGGGACTAGCATTCGGGGAGCTGTTTTTT.

The chain joins TRBV7-2 to TRBJ1-1, with a weak D call TRBD1 (6 bases). V lost 7 bases and J 0 bases, leaving 12 bases between the germline ends. This CDR3 is 14 amino acids long. From germline, CDR1 is SGHTA and CDR2 FQGNSA. In DNA form, the CDR3 reads TGTGCCAGCAACAACAGGGCGATGAACACTGAAGCTTTCTTT. Protein: CASNNRAMNTEAFF.

The J gene is TRBJ1-3, the V gene TRBV2, with a tentative D call TRBD1 (5 bases). Trimming removed 4 bases at V and 4 bases at J, with 20 bases between. The CDR3 extends over 17 amino acids. Germline-derived CDR1 and CDR2 are SNHLY and FYNNEI. The CDR3 region has the DNA TGTGCCAGCAGTGGGGCTCGGGGTCTGGGGCTGGGAAACACCATATATTTT. Protein: CASSGARGLGLGNTIYF. Filled out from reference TRBV2 and TRBJ1-3, the complete variable domain reads EPEVTQTPSHQVTQMGQEVILRCVPISNHLYFYWYRQILGQKVEFLVSFYNNEISEKSEIFDDQFSVERPDGSNFTLKIRSTKLEDSAMYFCASSGARGLGLGNTIYFGEGSWLTVV.

This chain uses TRBV6-2 or TRBV6-3 with TRBJ2-7; no firm D call. The CDR3 totals 14 residues. The V and J ends lost 2 bases and 1 base respectively, with 9 bases between them. In germline, CDR1 is MNHEY, CDR2 SVGEGT. The CDR3 region has the DNA TGTGCCAGCAGTTACAGGAGTTCTTCCTACGAGCAGTACTTC. Residues: CASSYRSSSYEQYF.

J is TRBJ2-1 and V is TRBV7-3, with 9 bases that match TRBD2. Trimming at V came to 2 bases and at J to 8 bases, leaving 7 bases not matched to a gene. The germline V gene encodes CDR1 SGHTA and CDR2 FQGTGA. The CDR3 extends over 15 amino acids. CDR3 protein: CASSLLAGEVDEQFF. The DNA of the CDR3 is TGTGCCAGCAGCTTATTAGCGGGAGAGGTCGATGAGCAGTTCTTC.

The chain carries TRBV27 and TRBJ1-1; perhaps TRBD1 as D (5 bases). Germline V gives CDR1 MNHEY, CDR2 SMNVEV (reference sequence). This CDR3 has 14 amino acids. The V gene lost 8 bases and the J gene lost 1 base, with 14 bases spanning the gap. The CDR3 loop reads CASRTPQGNTEAFF. CDR3 nucleotide sequence: TGTGCCAGCCGAACCCCCCAGGGGAACACTGAAGCTTTCTTT.

The chain's CDR3 is CATSRDRLTNEQFF. CDR3 sequence (DNA): TGTGCCACCAGCAGAGACCGCCTAACTAATGAGCAGTTCTTC. V gene TRBV15 combines with J gene TRBJ2-1; D remains ambiguous. The CDR3 sequence is 14 residues long. Trimming pared 0 bases from V and 7 bases from J, leaving 10 bases between. Per germline, CDR1 LNHNV and CDR2 YYDKDF (reference sequence).

This clone was seen just once. The chain couples TRBV7-8 to TRBJ2-5; D is perhaps TRBD1 (5 bases). The CDR3 totals 15 residues. With 1 base removed from V and 5 bases from J, the gap between germline ends came to 14 bases. From germline, CDR1 is SGHVS and CDR2 FQNEAQ. The CDR3, as DNA: TGTGCCAGCAGCTTAGTCTCAGGGAAAATGGAGACCCAGTACTTC. Amino acids: CASSLVSGKMETQYF.

This clone was seen only once. The genes are TRBV9 and TRBJ2-7; 8 nucleotides match TRBD1. Germline V gives CDR1 SGDLS, CDR2 YYNGEE. CDR3 size: 14 residues. The J segment lost 2 bases and the V segment lost 2 bases, leaving 3 bases of the junction unmatched. The CDR3 sequence: CASSVGQGPYEQYF. The CDR3 nucleotides read TGTGCCAGCAGCGTCGGACAGGGCCCCTACGAGCAGTACTTC.

This clone came up once. The V call is TRBV27, the J call TRBJ2-6; D is unclear. This CDR3 is built from 15 residues. CDR1 is MNHEY, CDR2 SMNVEV, per germline (reference sequence). Deletions cut 4 bases from V and 0 bases from J, with 7 bases between. The CDR3 DNA is TGTGCCAGCAGTTACCGGGCCTCTGGGGCCAACGTCCTGACTTTC. Amino acid sequence: CASSYRASGANVLTF.

The rearrangement joins TRBV11-2 to TRBJ2-2; no clear D. Per the germline V gene, CDR1 is SGHAT and CDR2 is FQNNGV. V was pared by 4 bases and J by 4 bases, with 7 bases between. The CDR3 sequence is 13 residues long. CDR3 sequence: CASSSPLTGELFF. Written as DNA, the CDR3 is TGTGCCAGCAGCTCTCCCCTCACCGGGGAGCTGTTTTTT.